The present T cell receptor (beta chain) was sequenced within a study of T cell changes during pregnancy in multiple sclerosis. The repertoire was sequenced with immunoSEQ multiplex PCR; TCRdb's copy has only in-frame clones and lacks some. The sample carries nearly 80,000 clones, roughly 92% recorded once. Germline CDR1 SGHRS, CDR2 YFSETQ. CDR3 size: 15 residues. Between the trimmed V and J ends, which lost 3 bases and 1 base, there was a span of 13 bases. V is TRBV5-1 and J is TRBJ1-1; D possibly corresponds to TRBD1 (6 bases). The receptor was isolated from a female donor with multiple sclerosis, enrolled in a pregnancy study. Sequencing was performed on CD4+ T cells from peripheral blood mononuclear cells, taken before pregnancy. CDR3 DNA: TGCGCCAGCAGCTCGTGGGGGGGCTCGAACACTGAAGCTTTCTTT. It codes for CASSSWGGSNTEAFF.